A single sample gave rise to the 14 T cell receptor beta chains below, sequenced in a study of cytomegalovirus exposure and HLA in healthy donors. The PCR contained 60 Vbeta and 13 Jbeta primers. The protocol was immunoSEQ multiplex PCR, while the TCRdb copy is restricted to in-frame clones and leaves out a portion. The table records roughly 120,000 clones, approximately 80% of them present only once. The sample was PBMCs. The receptors derive from a man between 45 and 60 years old in good health and CMV-seronegative.

This clone was counted a few times. The chain combines TRBV7-9 with TRBJ2-7; a possible D gene is TRBD1 (6 bases). The V end was cut by 0 bases, the J end by 6 bases, with 18 bases between. The CDR3 runs 16 residues. In germline, CDR1 is SEHNR, CDR2 FQNEAQ (reference sequence). The CDR3 sequence: CASSLALLDSTREQYF. CDR3 sequence (DNA): TGTGCCAGCAGCTTAGCGCTTCTGGACAGTACCCGCGAGCAGTACTTC.

A word on this clone: The DNA is left out, because the CDR3 cannot be placed on it with certainty; the CDR3 is given as TCRdb lists it. V is TRBV27 and J is TRBJ1-1; the table's D gene call, TRBD1, was not cross checked with the DNA. The CDR3 is made up of 15 amino acids, end residues included. CDR1 MNHEY and CDR2 SMNVEV come from the germline V gene (reference sequence). CDR3 in amino acids: CASSFLAGGVTEAFF.

V usage is TRBV11-2 and J usage is TRBJ1-1; TRBD1 matches 7 bases. The CDR3 has 14 amino acids. CDR1 SGHAT and CDR2 FQNNGV come from the germline V gene. Trimming removed 8 bases from V and 0 bases from J; junction bases left unmatched: 6. This CDR3 reads CASCRDRLNTEAFF. The CDR3 coding sequence is TGTGCCAGCTGCCGGGACAGACTGAACACTGAAGCTTTCTTT.

V gene TRBV27 combines with J gene TRBJ2-7, with D possibly being TRBD1 (6 bases). The CDR3 is 14 amino acids. The ends were cut back, 5 bases at V and 5 bases at J, with 16 bases in the middle. Germline CDR1 MNHEY, CDR2 SMNVEV (reference sequence). DNA for the CDR3: TGTGCCAGCAGTCCCAGGACAGCGCGGGACGAGCAGTACTTC. Protein sequence: CASSPRTARDEQYF.

This chain uses TRBV7-2 with TRBJ2-7, with D possibly being TRBD1 (6 bases). This CDR3 contains 13 residues. V lost 2 bases, J lost 5 bases, and 10 bases lay in between. Germline lookup yields CDR1 SGHTA and CDR2 FQGNSA. CDR3 sequence reads: CASSLMRQDEQYF. In DNA form, the CDR3 reads TGTGCCAGCAGCTTAATGCGACAGGACGAGCAGTACTTC.

This clone was seen a single time. The chain uses TRBV30 and TRBJ1-5, with 7 bases that match TRBD1. CDR3 length: 14 residues. J was trimmed by 4 bases and V by 4 bases; bases with no gene match: 7. Germline values: CDR1 GTSNPN, CDR2 SVGIG (reference sequence). The CDR3 here is CAWKGAGGNQPQHF. The CDR3 DNA sequence: TGTGCCTGGAAGGGGGCTGGTGGGAATCAGCCCCAGCATTTT.

V and J are TRBV18 and TRBJ1-3; 7 nucleotides line up with TRBD1. The V gene's germline CDR1 is KGHSH and CDR2 LQKENI. The CDR3 has 16 residues. With 4 bases clipped from V and 2 bases from J, the junction kept 8 bases outside the gene matches. CDR3 coding DNA: TGTGCCAGCTCACGCGACAGGGTCGGGACTGGAAACACCATATATTTT. This sequence encodes CASSRDRVGTGNTIYF.

A note on this clone: As the CDR3 is not closed by the conserved phenylalanine or tryptophan, this likely results from a read error. It is unclear where the CDR3 begins or ends on the DNA, so no DNA is shown, and the CDR3 is as TCRdb lists it. V usage is TRBV7-2 and J usage is TRBJ2-7; the D call of TRBD2 is as the table states it, not checked on the DNA. The germline gives CDR1 SGHTA, CDR2 FQGNSA. The CDR3 has 12 amino acids, counting both end residues. CDR3 sequence reads: CASSSPGLAIQL.

V usage is TRBV6-1 and J usage is TRBJ2-7; 7 bases agree with TRBD2. J lost 3 bases, V lost 7 bases, and 12 bases had no gene match. Germline V gene lookup returns CDR1 MNHNS and CDR2 SASEGT. The CDR3 runs 15 residues. CDR3 nucleotides: TGTGCCAGCACCGAAGCCCTAGCGGAGGTCTACGAGCAGTACTTC. It translates to CASTEALAEVYEQYF.

The genes are TRBV19 and TRBJ2-3, with TRBD2 identical over 9 bases. This CDR3 is 14 amino acids long. V lost 6 bases to trimming and J lost 5 bases; unmatched junction nucleotides: 6. CDR1 and CDR2 (germline): LNHDA, SQIVND (reference sequence). CDR3 nucleotide sequence: TGTGCCAGTAGGGGACTAGCTGATTTAGATACGCAGTATTTT. Its translation is CASRGLADLDTQYF.

The J gene is TRBJ2-7, the V gene TRBV30; the D is unclear. V was shortened by 1 base and J by 0 bases, with 7 bases between the two germline ends. This CDR3 is built from 13 residues. CDR1 and CDR2 from the germline V gene are GTSNPN and SVGIG (reference sequence). In DNA, the CDR3 is TGTGCCTGGAGTGGAGGAAGCTCCTACGAGCAGTACTTC. Amino acids: CAWSGGSSYEQYF. Full variable domain (missing parts from reference TRBV30 and TRBJ2-7): SQTIHQWPATLVQPVGSPLSLECTVEGTSNPNLYWYRQAAGRGLQLLFYSVGIGQISSEVPQNLSASRPQDRQFILSSKKLLLSDSGFYLCAWSGGSSYEQYFGPGTRLTVT.

This clone was seen a handful of times. The rearrangement joins TRBV7-7 to TRBJ1-1, with TRBD1 as a possible D gene (5 bases). V lost 1 base, J lost 1 base, and 16 bases lay in between. From germline, CDR1 is SSHAT and CDR2 FNYEAQ (reference sequence). CDR3 length: 17 residues. The CDR3 is CASSLETEGRANTEAFF. The CDR3 nucleotides are TGTGCCAGCAGCTTAGAGACGGAGGGGAGGGCGAACACTGAAGCTTTCTTT.

The chain combines TRBV5-4 with TRBJ1-1; D is ambiguous. The germline gives CDR1 SGHNT, CDR2 YYREEE (reference sequence). This CDR3 is 16 amino acids long. Trimming removed 1 base at V and 0 bases at J, with 13 bases between. The CDR3 DNA reads TGTGCCAGCAGCTTGTCGGCAGGCCTCATGAACACTGAAGCTTTCTTT. Its translation is CASSLSAGLMNTEAFF.

V usage is TRBV7-9 and J usage is TRBJ2-1; the D gene is possibly TRBD1 (7 bases). The CDR3 extends over 15 amino acids. V lost 5 bases to trimming and J lost 6 bases, with 17 bases between them. In germline, CDR1 is SEHNR, CDR2 FQNEAQ (reference sequence). The CDR3 loop is CASSQVRQGGNEQFF. As DNA, the CDR3 is TGTGCCAGCAGCCAGGTTCGACAGGGAGGCAATGAGCAGTTCTTC. The full variable domain, completed using reference TRBV7-9 and TRBJ2-1, is DTGVSQNPRHKITKRGQNVTFRCDPISEHNRLYWYRQTLGQGPEFLTYFQNEAQLEKSRLLSDRFSAERPKGSFSTLEIQRTEQGDSAMYLCASSQVRQGGNEQFFGPGTRLTVL.